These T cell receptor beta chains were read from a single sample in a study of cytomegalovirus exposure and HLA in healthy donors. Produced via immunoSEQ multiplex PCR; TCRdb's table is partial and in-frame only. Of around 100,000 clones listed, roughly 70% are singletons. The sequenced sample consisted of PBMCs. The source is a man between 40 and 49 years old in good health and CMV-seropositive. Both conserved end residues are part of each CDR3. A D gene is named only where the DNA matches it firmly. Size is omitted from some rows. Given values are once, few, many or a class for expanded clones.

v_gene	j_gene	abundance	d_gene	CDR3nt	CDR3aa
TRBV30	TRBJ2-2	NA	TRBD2	TGTGCCTGGAGTCCCCCTCCCCCTAGCGGGGGTAACACCGGGGAGCTGTTTTTT	CAWSPPPPSGGNTGELFF
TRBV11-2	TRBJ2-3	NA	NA	TGTGCCAGCAGCGGAGGGACGGATACGCAGTATTTT	CASSGGTDTQYF
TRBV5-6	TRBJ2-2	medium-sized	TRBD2	TGTGCCAGCAGCTGGACTAGCGGGAGGAGCACCGGGGAGCTGTTTTTT	CASSWTSGRSTGELFF
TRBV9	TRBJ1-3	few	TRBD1	TGTGCCAGCAGCGGAAGGACAGGGGGCTCTCCAATCTCTGGAAACACCATATATTTT	CASSGRTGGSPISGNTIYF
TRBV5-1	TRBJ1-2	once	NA	TGCGCCAGCAGCTTGGGAGGCCACTATGGCTACACCTTC	CASSLGGHYGYTF
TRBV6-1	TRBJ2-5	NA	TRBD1	TGTGCCAGCAGGGACAGGGGGAGGCAGCAAGAGACCCAGTACTTC	CASRDRGRQQETQYF
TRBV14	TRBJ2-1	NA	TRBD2	TGTGCCCCGGGGCGGGGGGCGAGGAATGAGCAGTTCTTC	CAPGRGARNEQFF
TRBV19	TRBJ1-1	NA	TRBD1	TGTGCCAGTAGGACAGGGACAGATACTGAAGCTTTCTTT	CASRTGTDTEAFF
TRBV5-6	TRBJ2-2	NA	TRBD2	TGTGCCAGCAGCCGTCGGGAGCGGGAGAACACCGGGGAGCTGTTTTTT	CASSRRERENTGELFF
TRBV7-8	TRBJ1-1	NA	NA	TGTGCCAGCAGCCCCCGGGAGTCTGAAGCTTTCTTT	CASSPRESEAFF
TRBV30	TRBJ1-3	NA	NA	TGTGCCTGGAGGTTGACAGCTGGAAACACCATATATTTT	CAWRLTAGNTIYF
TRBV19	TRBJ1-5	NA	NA	TGTGCCAGTAGTCCCGGGCGGGGAGGGGTTTTTGATCAGCCCCAGCATTTT	CASSPGRGGVFDQPQHF
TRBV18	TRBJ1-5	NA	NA	TGTGCCAGCTCACCTTCTCACCCGGGGAGCAATCAGCCCCAGCATTTT	CASSPSHPGSNQPQHF
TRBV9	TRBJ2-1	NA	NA	TGTGCCAGCAGCGTAGGCGGCCGTGAGCAGTTCTTC	CASSVGGREQFF
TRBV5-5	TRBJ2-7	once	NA	TGTGCCAGCAGCCAAACCTACGAGCAGTACTTC	CASSQTYEQYF
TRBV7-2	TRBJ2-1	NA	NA	TGTGCCAGCAGCTTAGTCAGCTACAATGAGCAGTTCTTC	CASSLVSYNEQFF
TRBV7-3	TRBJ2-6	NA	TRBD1	TGTGCCAGCAGCTTTTCAGGGGGCATTGGGGCCAACGTCCTGACTTTC	CASSFSGGIGANVLTF
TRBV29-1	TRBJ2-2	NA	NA	TGCAGCGTTGAAGATCACAGAACGAACACCGGGGAGCTGTTTTTT	CSVEDHRTNTGELFF
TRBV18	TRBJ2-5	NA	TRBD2	TGTGCCAGCTCATTAGCGGGTCTAACGCAAGAGACCCAGTACTTC	CASSLAGLTQETQYF
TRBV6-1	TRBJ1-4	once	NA	TGTGCCAGCAGTGAAAGCCAGGTTGCAACTAATGAAAAACTGTTTTTT	CASSESQVATNEKLFF
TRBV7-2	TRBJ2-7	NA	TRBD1	TGTGCCAGCAGCCTCCGGGGACAGGGGCGCGCCGAGCAGTACTTC	CASSLRGQGRAEQYF
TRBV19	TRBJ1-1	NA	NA	TGTGCCAGTAGGCTAGGGGGAACTGAAGCTTTCTTT	CASRLGGTEAFF
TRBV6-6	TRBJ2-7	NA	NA	TGTGCCAGCAGTGGCGACAGCTACGAGCAGTACTTC	CASSGDSYEQYF
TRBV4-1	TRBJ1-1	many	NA	TGCGCCAGCAGCCAAGATGGAGGGAACCTTGAAGCTTTCTTT	CASSQDGGNLEAFF
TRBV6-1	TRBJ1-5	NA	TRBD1	TGTGCCAGCAGAAACAGTTTACAGGGGGATCAGCCCCAGCATTTT	CASRNSLQGDQPQHF
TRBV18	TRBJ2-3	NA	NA	TGTGCCAGCTCACGAAGTGGGCCCAGCACAGATACGCAGTATTTT	CASSRSGPSTDTQYF
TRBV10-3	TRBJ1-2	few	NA	TGTGCCATCAGTGAAATAACCAGGGAGGACTATGGCTACACCTTC	CAISEITREDYGYTF
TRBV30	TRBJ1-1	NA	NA	TGTGCCTGGAGTGTCTTGAACACTGAAGCTTTCTTT	CAWSVLNTEAFF
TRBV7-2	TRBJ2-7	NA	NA	TGTGCCAGCAGCTTACCCGGGATGAACGAGCAGTACTTC	CASSLPGMNEQYF
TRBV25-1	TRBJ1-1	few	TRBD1	TGTGCCAGCAGTGCATACAGGGGGGAGAACACTGAAGCTTTCTTT	CASSAYRGENTEAFF
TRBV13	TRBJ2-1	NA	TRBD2	TGTGCCAGCAGCTTTCGGGGTAGCGGGAGACGGAATGAGCAGTTCTTC	CASSFRGSGRRNEQFF
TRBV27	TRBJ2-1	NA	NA	TGTGCCAGCAGTTACCCCGGAACTATCGGGAATGAGCAGTTCTTC	CASSYPGTIGNEQFF
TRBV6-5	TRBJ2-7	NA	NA	TGTGCCAGCAGTTACTCGAGGGCGGAGCACTACGAGCAGTACTTC	CASSYSRAEHYEQYF